This TCR beta chain appears in the sequencing data of a study of Graves' ophthalmopathy and Graves' hyperthyroidism. Notes on the study in general: Blood shared most expanded thyroid clonotypes above 0.001 frequency.

The CDR3 sequence is 13 residues long. Per the germline V gene, CDR1 is MNHEY and CDR2 is SMNVEV (reference sequence). V lost 6 bases, J lost 4 bases, and 5 bases stayed unmatched. Regarding this clonotype: Its antigen is unidentified.

Calling hyperthyroidism stable required that no ophthalmopathy show up within 18 months of follow-up. Certain patients were not enrolled. These were patients with other autoimmune diseases, uncontrolled infections, pregnancy or lactation. Researchers took RNA transcripts and amplified TCR beta CDR3 regions from them. First-round RT-PCR employed HTBI primers, with a second-round multiplex PCR after it. A single record per CDR3 protein comes from TCRdb applying MiXCR to the multiplex PCR reads. The sample comprises about 390,000 distinct CDR3 sequences, approximately 18% of which are singletons, and 2.4% rests with the top ten.

This chain links TRBV27 with TRBJ1-2; 7 nucleotides align to TRBD1. Sequenced input: peripheral blood. This receptor was obtained from an adult woman with stable Graves' hyperthyroidism. The CDR3 here is CASRDRSLYGYTF. The CDR3 DNA reads TGTGCCAGCAGGGACAGGAGCCTCTATGGCTACACCTTC.